Listed here are 32 T cell receptor beta chains from one sample, sequenced in a study of blood T cell repertoires in COVID-19. Repertoires were generated with immunoSEQ multiplex PCR, while TCRdb's copy carries only in-frame clones and drops some. Here the sample spans about 220,000 clones, 80% being singletons. The specimen sequenced was peripheral blood. Source of these receptors: a human donor in a cohort sampled during active COVID-19.

The genes are TRBV5-8 and TRBJ2-3; 7 bases line up with TRBD2. The germline CDR1 and CDR2 sequences are SGHTS and YDEGEE. V lost 4 bases to trimming and J lost 5 bases; unmatched junction nucleotides: 10. This CDR3 spans 15 amino acids. The CDR3 DNA sequence: TGTGCCAGCAGCCCCGGGGGGACCTTTAGAGATACGCAGTATTTT. Amino acids: CASSPGGTFRDTQYF. The whole variable domain, remainder taken from reference TRBV5-8 and TRBJ2-3, is EAGVTQSPTHLIKTRGQQATLRCSPISGHTSVYWYQQALGLGLQFLLWYDEGEERNRGNFPPRFSGRQFPNYSSELNVNALELEDSALYLCASSPGGTFRDTQYFGPGTRLTVL.

Details on this clone: The junction does not match germline at one end; this may be a read error. This chain connects TRBV7-7 to TRBJ2-2; 10 nucleotides match TRBD1. The CDR3 is 15 amino acids. Germline CDR1 reads SSHAT; CDR2 reads FNYEAQ (reference sequence). DNA for the CDR3: TGTGCTAGCAGCCGACAGGGGGCCCACACCGGGGAGCTGTTTTTT. Its protein product is CASSRQGAHTGELFF. The whole variable domain, remainder taken from reference TRBV7-7 and TRBJ2-2, is GAGVSQSPRYKVTKRGQDVTLRCDPISSHATLYWYQQALGQGPEFLTYFNYEAQPDKSGLPSDRFSAERPEGSISTLTIQRTEQRDSAMYRCASSRQGAHTGELFFGEGSRLTVL.

The V gene is TRBV28, the J gene TRBJ1-1; 7 bases line up with TRBD1. CDR1 is MDHEN and CDR2 is SYDVKM in the germline V gene. This CDR3 spans 14 amino acids. J lost 4 bases, V lost 7 bases, and 9 bases had no gene match. This CDR3 reads CASNSPTGATEAFF. The CDR3 nucleotides read TGTGCCAGCAATTCCCCCACAGGGGCCACTGAAGCTTTCTTT.

V gene TRBV15 combines with J gene TRBJ2-7; D gene unclear. Trimming removed 0 bases at V and 6 bases at J, with 9 bases between. The CDR3 loop spans 13 amino acids. The germline CDR1 and CDR2 sequences are LNHNV and YYDKDF (reference sequence). CDR3 in DNA: TGTGCCACCAGCAGAGATAAAGCAGGCGAGCAGTACTTC. The encoded protein is CATSRDKAGEQYF.

This sequence joins TRBV7-2 and TRBJ1-1; D uncertain. Germline V gene lookup returns CDR1 SGHTA and CDR2 FQGNSA. This CDR3 has 13 residues. Trimming left V 3 bases short and J 1 base short, with 6 bases between. The CDR3 coding sequence is TGTGCCAGCAGCTTTAACAGGAACACTGAAGCTTTCTTT. This encodes CASSFNRNTEAFF. The full variable domain, its missing parts supplied by reference TRBV7-2 and TRBJ1-1, is GAGVSQSPSNKVTEKGKDVELRCDPISGHTALYWYRQSLGQGLEFLIYFQGNSAPDKSGLPSDRFSAERTGGSVSTLTIQRTQQEDSAVYLCASSFNRNTEAFFGQGTRLTVV.

V gene TRBV7-9 combines with J gene TRBJ2-3; possible D gene TRBD2, 5 bases. Germline V CDR1 and CDR2: SEHNR, FQNEAQ (reference sequence). Deletions cut 7 bases from V and 1 base from J, with 6 bases between. The CDR3 contains 12 residues. CDR3 in amino acids: CASKAGTDTQYF. CDR3 in DNA: TGTGCCAGCAAAGCGGGCACAGATACGCAGTATTTT.

Written as DNA, the CDR3 is TGCGCCAGCAGTTCCCCCGCGGGACAGGGGGGGAGAAATGAGCAGTTCTTC. This codes for CASSSPAGQGGRNEQFF. The chain links TRBV5-1 to TRBJ2-1; 11 nucleotides match TRBD1. Looked up from germline, CDR1 is SGHRS and CDR2 is YFSETQ. Losses at the gene ends were 5 bases for V and 7 bases for J; bases not matched to a gene: 14. The CDR3 runs 17 residues.

The genes are TRBV5-1 and TRBJ2-3, with D possibly being TRBD1 (6 bases). The CDR3 spans 15 residues. Trimming took 2 bases from V and 1 from J, leaving 11 bases between them. Germline-derived CDR1 and CDR2 are SGHRS and YFSETQ. The CDR3 DNA is TGCGCCAGCAGCTTAACTGGACAGCGCACAGATACGCAGTATTTT. Protein product: CASSLTGQRTDTQYF.

This clone was counted a few times. The chain has TRBV5-1 and TRBJ1-6; D is possibly TRBD1 (6 bases). The germline gives CDR1 SGHRS, CDR2 YFSETQ. V was shortened by 1 base and J by 3 bases, with 8 bases between the two germline ends. The CDR3 sequence is 15 residues long. As DNA, the CDR3 is TGCGCCAGCAGCTTGACAGGGAACTATAATTCACCCCTCCACTTT. This encodes CASSLTGNYNSPLHF.

This clone has just a few counts. The chain employs TRBV2 and TRBJ2-7, with a tentative D call TRBD1 (5 bases). Trimming stripped 2 bases from V and 5 bases from J, with 13 bases between. Germline V CDR1 and CDR2: SNHLY, FYNNEI. CDR3 length: 14 amino acids. The CDR3 nucleotides read TGTGCCAGCAGTGAACGGGCCAGGGCTAACGAGCAGTACTTC. Its translation: CASSERARANEQYF.

The chain carries TRBV7-2 and TRBJ2-3; D uncertain. Germline CDR1 SGHTA, CDR2 FQGNSA. The CDR3 runs 14 residues. Deletions cut 1 base from V and 2 bases from J, with 7 bases between. The CDR3 loop is CASSLVSLTDTQYF. The DNA for the CDR3 is TGTGCCAGCAGCTTAGTTTCCCTCACAGATACGCAGTATTTT.

The chain is built from TRBV9 and TRBJ2-7, with 12 bases lining up with TRBD1. The CDR3 runs 15 residues. V trimming: 0 bases; J trimming: 7 bases; junction bases outside the gene matches: 5. Germline lookup yields CDR1 SGDLS and CDR2 YYNGEE. CDR3 sequence reads: CASSVEGQGAREQYF. The CDR3 DNA reads TGTGCCAGCAGCGTAGAGGGACAGGGGGCGAGGGAGCAGTACTTC.

The chain joins TRBV5-1 to TRBJ2-1; no firm D call. CDR1 SGHRS and CDR2 YFSETQ come from the germline V gene. There are 15 residues in the CDR3. Trimming cost V 1 base and J 4 bases, with 12 bases left between them. The CDR3 reads CASSLLGPPYNEQFF. The CDR3 DNA follows: TGCGCCAGCAGCTTGTTGGGCCCCCCATACAATGAGCAGTTCTTC.

The CDR3 loop is CATGGGQNTGELFF. The CDR3 nucleotides read TGTGCCACCGGCGGGGGCCAGAACACCGGGGAGCTGTTTTTT. The rearrangement links TRBV24-1 to TRBJ2-2; D possibly corresponds to TRBD2 (7 bases). Trimming removed 9 bases from V and 1 base from J, with 11 bases in between. This CDR3 comprises 14 residues. CDR1 and CDR2 (germline): KGHDR, SFDVKD.

This chain connects TRBV4-2 to TRBJ2-7, with no clear D. The V end lost 1 base, the J end lost 2 bases, and 9 bases lay between the germline ends. Germline lookup yields CDR1 LGHNA and CDR2 YNFKEQ. The CDR3 loop spans 14 amino acids. The CDR3 nucleotides read TGTGCCAGCAGCCAAGGTGCGGTCGCCTACGAGCAGTACTTC. This translates into CASSQGAVAYEQYF.

This rearrangement joins TRBV19 to TRBJ1-4; no definite D call. Deletions cut 5 bases from V and 0 bases from J, with 19 bases between. This CDR3 comprises 18 residues. Germline V CDR1 and CDR2: LNHDA, SQIVND (reference sequence). The CDR3 region is CASSGGRGSRPTNEKLFF. CDR3 sequence (DNA): TGTGCCAGTAGTGGCGGACGAGGGTCACGCCCAACTAATGAAAAACTGTTTTTT.

The rearrangement uses TRBV2 and TRBJ2-1; maybe TRBD2 (6 bases). Looked up from germline, CDR1 is SNHLY and CDR2 is FYNNEI. V shed 11 bases and J shed 5 bases, with 16 bases lying between them. The CDR3 runs to 13 residues. The CDR3 DNA reads TGTGCCGGGGGGTCAAAGGGTAACAATGAGCAGTTCTTC. Translation gives CAGGSKGNNEQFF. Supplemented by reference TRBV2 and TRBJ2-1, the full variable domain reads EPEVTQTPSHQVTQMGQEVILRCVPISNHLYFYWYRQILGQKVEFLVSFYNNEISEKSEIFDDQFSVERPDGSNFTLKIRSTKLEDSAMYFCAGGSKGNNEQFFGPGTRLTVL.

The chain uses TRBV11-2 and TRBJ2-5, with 7 bases fitting TRBD2. Germline V gives CDR1 SGHAT, CDR2 FQNNGV. V lost 5 bases, J lost 4 bases, and 7 bases stayed unmatched. This CDR3 spans 14 amino acids. DNA of the CDR3: TGTGCCAGCAGCCCCGGGACGGGGGGAGAGACCCAGTACTTC. Translation: CASSPGTGGETQYF.

CDR3 residues: CASSISGTGEINQPQHF. DNA of the CDR3: TGTGCCAGTAGTATATCTGGGACAGGGGAAATCAATCAGCCCCAGCATTTT. The rearrangement uses TRBV19 and TRBJ1-5; 10 bases map to TRBD1. Trimming removed 2 bases from V and 3 bases from J; junction bases left unmatched: 7. CDR1 and CDR2 (germline): LNHDA, SQIVND (reference sequence). CDR3 length equals 17 residues.

This chain joins TRBV4-3 and TRBJ2-3; no definite D call. This CDR3 has 17 amino acids. Trimming cost V 1 base and J 2 bases, with 16 bases left between them. The germline V gene has CDR1 LGHNA and CDR2 YSLEER. The chain's CDR3 is CASSQGLYGIVTDTQYF. The CDR3 DNA sequence: TGCGCCAGCAGCCAAGGACTGTACGGTATAGTCACAGATACGCAGTATTTT.

This CDR3 is CASSFNNQPQHF. The CDR3 coding sequence is TGTGCCAGCAGCTTCAATAATCAGCCCCAGCATTTT. This chain connects TRBV7-9 to TRBJ1-5; no clear D. This CDR3 is built from 12 residues. The V gene lost 3 bases and the J gene lost 4 bases, with 4 bases spanning the gap. Germline CDR1 SEHNR, CDR2 FQNEAQ (reference sequence).

The chain is built from TRBV9 and TRBJ2-3, with TRBD2 as a possible D gene (6 bases). The CDR3 length is 16 residues. Germline V gives CDR1 SGDLS, CDR2 YYNGEE. The germline V and J ends were trimmed by 3 bases and 1 base, with 15 bases remaining between them. The CDR3 sequence is CASSASGGSRTDTQYF. CDR3 bases: TGTGCCAGCAGCGCATCCGGGGGATCCCGCACAGATACGCAGTATTTT.

This clone was observed once. V usage is TRBV27 and J usage is TRBJ2-5, with D hard to call. V lost 2 bases to trimming and J lost 5 bases, with 9 bases between them. Germline CDR1 is MNHEY and CDR2 is SMNVEV (reference sequence). There are 13 residues in the CDR3. The CDR3: CASSLLGWETQYF. The CDR3 region has the DNA TGTGCCAGCAGTTTACTTGGCTGGGAGACCCAGTACTTC.

The chain carries TRBV6-5 and TRBJ2-7; 9 bases fit TRBD2. Germline assignment: CDR1 MNHEY and CDR2 SVGAGI. The V segment lost 6 bases and the J segment 5 bases; nucleotides outside the gene matches: 5. The length of the CDR3 is 13 residues. The CDR3 bases are TGTGCCAGCAGATTGGGACTAGCAGACGAGCAGTACTTC. Translation: CASRLGLADEQYF.

This clone was found once. The chain joins TRBV20-1 to TRBJ1-1; D remains ambiguous. The germline V and J ends were trimmed by 0 bases and 8 bases, with 7 bases remaining between them. Germline lookup yields CDR1 DFQATT and CDR2 SNEGSKA (reference sequence). CDR3 length equals 11 residues. The DNA of the CDR3 is TGCAGTGCTAGAGATATGGCAGAAGCTTTCTTT. This sequence encodes CSARDMAEAFF.

There are many counts of this clone. The V gene is TRBV5-6, the J gene TRBJ1-5; no clear D. Germline assignment: CDR1 SGHDT and CDR2 YYEEEE. The V end was cut by 2 bases, the J end by 3 bases, with 12 bases between. The CDR3 loop spans 15 amino acids. The CDR3 loop is CASSLYGQYNQPQHF. DNA for the CDR3: TGTGCCAGCAGCTTATATGGGCAGTACAATCAGCCCCAGCATTTT.

This chain uses TRBV9 with TRBJ2-2; D possibly corresponds to TRBD1 (6 bases). CDR3 length: 16 residues. V was pared by 4 bases and J by 4 bases, with 17 bases between. Germline V gives CDR1 SGDLS, CDR2 YYNGEE. The CDR3 bases are TGTGCCAGCAGCCCTCGAGTGGGGGCGAGCACCGGGGAGCTGTTTTTT. Translation: CASSPRVGASTGELFF.

The chain uses TRBV5-4 and TRBJ2-1; TRBD2 matches 13 bases. This CDR3 region has 17 residues. The germline V gene encodes CDR1 SGHNT and CDR2 YYREEE (reference sequence). The ends lost 0 bases at V and 4 bases at J; junction bases unmatched: 4. The chain's CDR3 is CASSLAQGLAGYNEQFF. The CDR3 coding sequence is TGTGCCAGCAGCTTGGCTCAGGGACTAGCGGGATACAATGAGCAGTTCTTC.

The chain is built from TRBV7-9 and TRBJ1-3; no definite D call. The ends were cut back, 5 bases at V and 2 bases at J, with 19 bases in the middle. The CDR3 runs 17 residues. Germline assignment: CDR1 SEHNR and CDR2 FQNEAQ (reference sequence). The CDR3: CASSPYLGGLPGNTIYF. In DNA form, the CDR3 reads TGTGCCAGCAGCCCCTACCTGGGAGGGCTGCCTGGAAACACCATATATTTT.

The V gene is TRBV2, the J gene TRBJ1-4, with TRBD1 matching 10 bases. V dropped 3 bases and J dropped 7; count of bases not matched to a gene: 2. The germline CDR1 and CDR2 sequences are SNHLY and FYNNEI. The CDR3 has 14 residues. CDR3: CASSERTGGEKLFF. CDR3 nucleotides: TGTGCCAGCAGTGAGAGGACAGGGGGTGAAAAACTGTTTTTT.

The chain is built from TRBV4-2 and TRBJ1-6, with 9 bases lining up with TRBD1. The germline CDR1 and CDR2 sequences are LGHNA and YNFKEQ. With V trimmed by 0 bases and J by 10 bases, 4 bases remained unmatched. This CDR3 is 15 amino acids long. The CDR3 sequence is CASSQEGQGESPLHF. The CDR3 coding sequence is TGTGCCAGCAGCCAAGAGGGACAGGGCGAATCACCCCTCCACTTT.

The CDR3 loop reads CASSPRGVSGGPGDTQYF. The DNA for the CDR3 is TGTGCCAGCAGCCCCCGAGGGGTTAGCGGGGGGCCAGGGGATACGCAGTATTTT. The chain joins TRBV9 to TRBJ2-3, with 10 bases that match TRBD2. Germline trimming cut 4 bases from V and 6 bases from J; bases unmatched to any gene: 17. The V gene's germline CDR1 is SGDLS and CDR2 YYNGEE. This CDR3 spans 18 amino acids.